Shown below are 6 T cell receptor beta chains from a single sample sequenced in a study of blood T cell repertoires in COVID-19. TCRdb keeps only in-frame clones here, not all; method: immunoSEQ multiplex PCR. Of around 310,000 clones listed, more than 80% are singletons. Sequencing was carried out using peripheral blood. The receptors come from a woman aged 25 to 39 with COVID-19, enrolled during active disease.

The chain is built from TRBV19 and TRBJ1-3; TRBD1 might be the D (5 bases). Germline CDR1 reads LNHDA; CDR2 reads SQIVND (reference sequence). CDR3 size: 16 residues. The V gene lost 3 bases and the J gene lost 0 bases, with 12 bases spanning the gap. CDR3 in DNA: TGTGCCAGTAGTATCCGGACATCGAGCTCTGGAAACACCATATATTTT. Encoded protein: CASSIRTSSSGNTIYF.

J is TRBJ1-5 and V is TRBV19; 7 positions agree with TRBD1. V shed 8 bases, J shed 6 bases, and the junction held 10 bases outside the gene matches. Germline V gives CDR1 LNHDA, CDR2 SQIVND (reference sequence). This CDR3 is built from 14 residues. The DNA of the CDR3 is TGTGCCAGTGGATACGGGACAGATACTCAGCCCCAGCATTTT. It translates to CASGYGTDTQPQHF.

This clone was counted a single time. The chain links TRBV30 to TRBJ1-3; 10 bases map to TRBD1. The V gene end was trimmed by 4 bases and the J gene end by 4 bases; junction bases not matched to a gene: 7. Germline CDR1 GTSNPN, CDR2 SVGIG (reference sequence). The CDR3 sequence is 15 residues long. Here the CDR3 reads CAWTSGQGYGNTIYF. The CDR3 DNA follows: TGTGCCTGGACCTCGGGACAGGGGTACGGAAACACCATATATTTT. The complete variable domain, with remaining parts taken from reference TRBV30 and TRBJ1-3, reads SQTIHQWPATLVQPVGSPLSLECTVEGTSNPNLYWYRQAAGRGLQLLFYSVGIGQISSEVPQNLSASRPQDRQFILSSKKLLLSDSGFYLCAWTSGQGYGNTIYFGEGSWLTVV.

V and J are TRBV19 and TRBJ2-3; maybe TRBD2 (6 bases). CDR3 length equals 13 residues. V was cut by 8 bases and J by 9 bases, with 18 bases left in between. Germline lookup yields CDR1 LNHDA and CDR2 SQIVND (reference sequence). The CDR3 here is CASGKDGGRTQYF. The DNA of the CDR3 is TGTGCCAGTGGAAAGGACGGGGGTCGAACGCAGTATTTT.

The CDR3 sequence is CASSWTANTEAFF. DNA for the CDR3: TGTGCCAGCAGCTGGACAGCGAACACTGAAGCTTTCTTT. The chain is built from TRBV5-4 and TRBJ1-1; TRBD1 might be the D (6 bases). Per the germline V gene, CDR1 is SGHNT and CDR2 is YYREEE (reference sequence). Trimming removed 3 bases from V and 1 base from J, with 7 bases in between. The CDR3 has 13 amino acids.

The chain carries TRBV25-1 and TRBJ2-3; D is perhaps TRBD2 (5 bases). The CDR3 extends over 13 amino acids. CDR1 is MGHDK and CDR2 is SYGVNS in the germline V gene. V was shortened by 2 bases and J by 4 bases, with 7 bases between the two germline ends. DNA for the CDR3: TGTGCCAGCAGTGAACACGGGGCAGATACGCAGTATTTT. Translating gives CASSEHGADTQYF.